A single T cell receptor (beta chain) is shown here with its context. No antigen is known for it. PCR involved 60 Vbeta and 13 Jbeta primers. Profiling relied on immunoSEQ multiplex PCR, and the TCRdb table lists in-frame clones only, not all of them. The data contain fewer than 85,000 clones, 55% to 75% of them seen just once; the ten biggest clones take up about 12%. This sample was included in a study of cytomegalovirus exposure and HLA in healthy donors. Study-wide results and limits: With later analysis, a missense DCLRE1C variant became linked to TCR beta V- and J-gene trimming. Investigators reported approximately 150 TCR beta chains as tied to cytomegalovirus. As was reported, the classifier diagnosed cytomegalovirus status with high specificity and sensitivity.

Material for sequencing was PBMCs. The TCR was taken from a woman between 40 and 50 years old in good health and CMV-seropositive.

The DNA of the CDR3 is TGCGCCAGCGCCAATGTTCCGGGGAGTGATGGCTACACCTTC. Protein: CASANVPGSDGYTF. The chain is built from TRBV5-1 and TRBJ1-2; D is ambiguous. V was shortened by 7 bases and J by 6 bases, with 19 bases between the two germline ends. The CDR3 is made up of 14 amino acids. Per germline, CDR1 SGHRS and CDR2 YFSETQ.